Listed below are T cell receptor beta chains from one sample, sequenced in a study of T cell repertoires in cytomegalovirus infection. TCRdb reanalysed the reads using MiXCR and keeps one entry per CDR3 protein. The sample lists about 230,000 distinct CDR3 sequences, under 8.5% occurring once. The sample comprised PBMCs. Receptor source: a human donor in good health (CMV status not recorded). Some clones in this sample may be carry-over from other donors' samples. Both conserved end residues are part of each CDR3. Fields, in order: clone size, J gene, V gene, D gene, CDR3 DNA, CDR3 protein. A D gene is named only where the DNA matches it firmly. Expanded clones get a size class; other rows say once, few or many, or leave the size out.

>medium-sized|TRBJ2-4|TRBV7-2|-
TGTGCCAGCGGCAGGAGCCCCAAAAACATTCAGTACTTC
CASGRSPKNIQYF
>-|TRBJ1-2|TRBV7-9|-
TGTGCCAGCAGCTCTTACAACTATGGCTACACCTTC
CASSSYNYGYTF
>many|TRBJ2-3|TRBV7-3|-
TGTGCCAGCAGCAACAGGGTCCCAGATACGCAGTATTTT
CASSNRVPDTQYF
>many|TRBJ2-3|TRBV7-9|-
TGTGCCAGCAGCCCCCAGGGGCCAAGCACAGATACGCAGTATTTT
CASSPQGPSTDTQYF
>many|TRBJ1-2|TRBV6-5|-
TGTGCCAGCAGCCCCACAGGGCTGACGGAGGGCTACACCTTC
CASSPTGLTEGYTF
>once|TRBJ2-3|TRBV29-1|-
TGCAGCGTTGATTCCGGCACAGATACGCAGTATTTT
CSVDSGTDTQYF
>many|TRBJ2-7|TRBV5-6|-
TGTGCCAGCAGCTTACCAAGTGCCTCCTACGAGCAGTACTTC
CASSLPSASYEQYF
>many|TRBJ2-1|TRBV6-2/TRBV6-3|-
TGTGCCAGCAGTTATACCGTTACAGGGTCAATTTACAATGAGCAGTTCTTC
CASSYTVTGSIYNEQFF
>many|TRBJ2-6|TRBV7-2|TRBD1
TGTGCCAGCAGCTTAGAGGGGACAGTAGCACCTGGGGCCAACGTCCTGACTTTC
CASSLEGTVAPGANVLTF
>many|TRBJ1-5|TRBV7-2|-
TGTGCCAGCAGCCCCTCGGGCGGCCTTCGCAATCAGCCCCAGCATTTT
CASSPSGGLRNQPQHF
>many|TRBJ1-1|TRBV11-3|-
TGTGCCAGCAGCGCGGGAGGCACTGAAGCTTTCTTT
CASSAGGTEAFF
>many|TRBJ1-5|TRBV7-2|-
TGTGCCAGCAGCTTAGGTTCGGGGTATAGCAATCAGCCCCAGCATTTT
CASSLGSGYSNQPQHF
>many|TRBJ2-1|TRBV28|-
TGTGCCAGCAGCACGGCGGCGACTGAGCAGTTCTTC
CASSTAATEQFF
>-|TRBJ2-7|TRBV29-1|TRBD1
TGCAGCGGCCGAACAGGGGGCGCAATGGGCGAGCAGTACTTC
CSGRTGGAMGEQYF